This T cell receptor (beta chain) derives from a study of control samples from healthy donors and cancer patients. The CDR3 totals 13 residues. Germline values: CDR1 SGHTA, CDR2 FQGNSA. V lost 4 bases and J 1 base, leaving 7 bases between the germline ends. Sequencing used immunoSEQ multiplex PCR; TCRdb keeps in-frame clones, though not all of them. This listing includes some 180,000 clones. The sample comprised blood. The sequence was obtained from a woman under 40 in good health. V usage is TRBV7-2 and J usage is TRBJ2-5, with D unclear. The CDR3 sequence: CASSYGPQETQYF. CDR3 coding DNA: TGTGCCAGCAGCTACGGCCCCCAAGAGACCCAGTACTTC.